The 19 T cell receptor beta chains in this list originate from one sample, sequenced in a study of Graves' ophthalmopathy and Graves' hyperthyroidism. Transcripts of RNA were the source for amplifying TCR beta CDR3 regions. HTBI primers were employed in first-round RT-PCR, then a second-round multiplex PCR followed. One entry per CDR3 protein results from TCRdb running MiXCR on the multiplex PCR reads. The data contain 200,000 to 250,000 distinct CDR3 sequences, roughly 21% of them seen just once; the ten biggest clones take up 43%. The sample consisted of peripheral blood. These receptors were taken from a woman aged 50 to 60 with Graves' ophthalmopathy.

This clonotype was recorded many times. The gene calls are TRBV12-3 or TRBV12-4 and TRBJ2-7; 10 bases are shared with TRBD2. With 1 base clipped from V and 3 bases from J, the junction kept 6 bases outside the gene matches. This CDR3 comprises 16 residues. CDR3 protein: CASSLETSGRNYEQYF. For the CDR3, the DNA is TGTGCCAGCAGTTTAGAGACTAGCGGGCGGAACTACGAGCAGTACTTC.

This clonotype was observed many times. The V gene is TRBV6-5, the J gene TRBJ1-3; tentative D call: TRBD1 (5 bases). The CDR3 spans 13 residues. The germline V gene encodes CDR1 MNHEY and CDR2 SVGAGI. Trimming removed 4 bases from V and 2 bases from J, with 6 bases in between. The DNA of the CDR3 is TGTGCCAGCAGTTGGGGGGCTGGAAACACCATATATTTT. Protein product: CASSWGAGNTIYF.

V usage is TRBV24-1 and J usage is TRBJ1-6, with 9 nucleotides matching TRBD1. V dropped 3 bases and J dropped 6; count of bases not matched to a gene: 2. The CDR3 totals 15 residues. Per germline, CDR1 KGHDR and CDR2 SFDVKD. The CDR3 nucleotides are TGTGCCACCAGTGATCCGGGACAGGGTAATTCACCCCTCCACTTT. It codes for CATSDPGQGNSPLHF.

This clonotype was counted many times. The chain links TRBV27 to TRBJ2-7; weak D call: TRBD2 (5 bases). This CDR3 has 15 amino acids. V was clipped by 6 bases and J by 0 bases, with 15 bases between them. From germline, CDR1 is MNHEY and CDR2 SMNVEV (reference sequence). The CDR3 DNA is TGTGCCAGCAGCCCCAGAGGAGGTAGCTCCTACGAGCAGTACTTC. As protein: CASSPRGGSSYEQYF.

The chain carries TRBV4-1 and TRBJ2-1; D uncertain. This CDR3 is built from 14 residues. Trimming removed 3 bases at V and 7 bases at J, with 13 bases between. Germline values: CDR1 MGHRA, CDR2 YSYEKL. The CDR3, as DNA: TGCGCCAGCAGCCAGGCGGATCTCTGGAATGAGCAGTTCTTC. The encoded protein is CASSQADLWNEQFF.

The chain joins TRBV12-3 or TRBV12-4 to TRBJ2-7, with TRBD2 matching over 7 bases. V shed 6 bases and J 6 bases; nucleotides not matched to a gene: 8. The CDR3 has 13 amino acids. CDR3 sequence (DNA): TGTGCCAGCAGCTTCCAGGGAGGGCGCGAGCAGTACTTC. This codes for CASSFQGGREQYF.

This clonotype was observed at least ten times. The genes are TRBV27 and TRBJ2-7; TRBD2 agrees at 12 bases. The V gene end was trimmed by 0 bases and the J gene end by 4 bases; junction bases not matched to a gene: 4. Germline values: CDR1 MNHEY, CDR2 SMNVEV (reference sequence). The CDR3 is made up of 16 amino acids. DNA for the CDR3: TGTGCCAGCAGTTTATCGAGCCTAGCGGGAGGGTACGAGCAGTACTTC. It yields the protein CASSLSSLAGGYEQYF.

There are many counts of this clonotype. The chain employs TRBV18 and TRBJ1-5, with D possibly TRBD1 on 5 matching bases. V shed 0 bases and J shed 2 bases, with 8 bases lying between them. Germline V gene lookup returns CDR1 KGHSH and CDR2 LQKENI. The CDR3 is 15 amino acids. The CDR3 nucleotides read TGTGCCAGCTCACCACCGGGGGTTGGCAATCAGCCCCAGCATTTT. Its protein is CASSPPGVGNQPQHF.

This clonotype has at least ten counts. This rearrangement joins TRBV12-3 or TRBV12-4 to TRBJ2-7, with unresolved D. The CDR3 totals 14 residues. V gave up 3 bases and J gave up 3 bases, with 12 bases separating them. The chain's CDR3 is CASSLGTYSYEQYF. CDR3 DNA: TGTGCCAGCAGTTTGGGTACCTATAGCTACGAGCAGTACTTC.

This clonotype was found many times. J is TRBJ1-1 and V is TRBV6-1; the D gene is possibly TRBD1 (5 bases). Trimming cost V 11 bases and J 4 bases, with 14 bases left between them. The CDR3 covers 12 residues. The germline CDR1 and CDR2 sequences are MNHNS and SASEGT. The CDR3 region has the DNA TGTGCCGGAAACGACAGAGGCACTGAAGCTTTCTTT. This codes for CAGNDRGTEAFF.

This clonotype was recorded at least ten times. The rearrangement links TRBV6-1 to TRBJ2-5; D is unclear. The CDR3 is 12 amino acids. Trimming removed 6 bases from V and 7 bases from J, with 12 bases in between. Per the germline V gene, CDR1 is MNHNS and CDR2 is SASEGT. In nucleotides, the CDR3 is TGTGCCAGCAGGTTTGAGTGGGTGACCCAGTACTTC. Translated, it gives CASRFEWVTQYF.

There are many counts of this clonotype. The chain is built from TRBV12-3 or TRBV12-4 and TRBJ2-7; 10 nucleotides match TRBD1. CDR3 length: 14 residues. Trimming removed 5 bases from V and 3 bases from J; junction bases left unmatched: 4. The DNA of the CDR3 is TGTGCCAGCAGTCCGGGACAGGGGATCTACGAGCAGTACTTC. Protein sequence: CASSPGQGIYEQYF.

This clonotype has at least ten counts. V usage is TRBV13 and J usage is TRBJ1-2; D not resolved. From germline, CDR1 is PRHDT and CDR2 FYEKMQ (reference sequence). V lost 5 bases and J 4 bases, leaving 20 bases between the germline ends. There are 16 residues in the CDR3. DNA for the CDR3: TGTGCCAGCAGCGGCTCCGATTTTTCGTGGGGCTATGGCTACACCTTC. This sequence encodes CASSGSDFSWGYGYTF.

The V call is TRBV6-4, the J call TRBJ2-7; D may be TRBD2 (6 bases). Trimming removed 6 bases from V and 1 base from J, with 13 bases in between. The CDR3 covers 14 residues. Germline V gives CDR1 MRHNA, CDR2 SNTAGT. CDR3 protein: CASSFAAGSYEQYF. The CDR3 coding sequence is TGTGCCAGCAGCTTTGCGGCGGGATCCTACGAGCAGTACTTC.

This clonotype appeared many times. This chain joins TRBV6-2 or TRBV6-3 and TRBJ2-7; 8 positions agree with TRBD1. This CDR3 is 14 amino acids long. V dropped 7 bases and J dropped 4; count of bases not matched to a gene: 9. Germline lookup yields CDR1 MNHEY and CDR2 SVGEGT. The CDR3 protein is CASIHRDRQYEQYF. The CDR3 nucleotides are TGTGCCAGCATCCACCGGGACAGGCAATACGAGCAGTACTTC.

The chain has TRBV4-1 and TRBJ2-7, with TRBD1 matching 10 bases. From germline, CDR1 is MGHRA and CDR2 YSYEKL. J gave up 5 bases and V 5 bases, and 9 bases lay outside the gene matches. The CDR3 is 15 amino acids. CDR3 DNA: TGCGCCAGCAGCTCCGGGACAGGGGTTTCTGACGAGCAGTACTTC. Translated, it gives CASSSGTGVSDEQYF.

This clonotype was recorded many times. This chain uses TRBV28 with TRBJ1-1; D gene unclear. Trimming stripped 3 bases from V and 6 bases from J, with 14 bases between. The germline gives CDR1 MDHEN, CDR2 SYDVKM. This CDR3 has 14 residues. This chain's CDR3 is CASSFGQPYSEAFF. The DNA of the CDR3 is TGTGCCAGCAGTTTCGGGCAGCCCTACTCTGAAGCTTTCTTT.

A few counts support this clonotype. The rearrangement uses TRBV9 and TRBJ1-4, with 9 nucleotides matching TRBD1. The germline V gene has CDR1 SGDLS and CDR2 YYNGEE. This CDR3 region has 15 residues. The J segment lost 8 bases and the V segment lost 3 bases, leaving 8 bases of the junction unmatched. This CDR3 reads CASSERDRVGEKLFF. The CDR3 DNA reads as TGTGCCAGCAGCGAGAGGGACAGGGTGGGCGAAAAACTGTTTTTT.

This clonotype was observed many times. The chain employs TRBV28 and TRBJ2-7, with no clear D. The CDR3 covers 13 residues. Germline values: CDR1 MDHEN, CDR2 SYDVKM. The germline V and J ends were trimmed by 1 base and 6 bases, with 10 bases remaining between them. The CDR3 DNA sequence: TGTGCCAGCAGTTTATTGGGTCCTGCCGAGCAGTACTTC. Protein sequence: CASSLLGPAEQYF.